This T cell receptor beta chain is drawn from a study of T-cell memory formation after mild COVID-19. A single record per CDR3 protein comes from TCRdb applying MiXCR to the 5' RACE reads. The repertoire includes about 470,000 distinct CDR3 sequences, approximately 23% of them detected once, and about an eighth sits in the top ten. The CDR3 loop spans 11 amino acids. V was pared by 8 bases and J by 6 bases, with 7 bases between. Germline CDR1 is LNHDA and CDR2 is SQIVND (reference sequence). This sequence was found in an adult woman who had mild COVID-19 (a few samples of this study predate the infection). Cell type and time point are not known. The chain employs TRBV19 and TRBJ1-4; D unclear. The sequenced material came from PBMCs or a T cell subset sorted from them (not recorded which). The DNA for the CDR3 is TGTGCCAGTGAGTTTTATGAAAAACTGTTTTTT. Its protein is CASEFYEKLFF.